Following are 5 T cell receptor beta chains from one sample sequenced in a study of Ad26.COV2.S vaccination and SARS-CoV-2 variants. Treatment described: roughly 19 received Ad26.COV2.S at low or high dose, single or two shots; a few received placebo; per-sample allocation not given. Sampling was done on day 63 after the first vaccine or placebo injection. Generated by immunoSEQ multiplex PCR, the TCRdb table keeps only in-frame clones and is missing some. The sample lists over 450,000 clones, approximately 90% occurring once. Sequenced here: peripheral blood, sampled in a trial of Ad26.COV2.S vaccine versus placebo. These receptors all stem from a person aged 18-60 years who received the Ad26.COV2.S COVID-19 vaccine or a placebo.

This sequence joins TRBV3-1 (or the pseudogene TRBV3-2) and TRBJ1-4; D unresolved. V dropped 3 bases and J dropped 2 bases, with 4 bases sitting between them. The germline V gene has CDR1 LGHDT and CDR2 YNNKEL (reference sequence). CDR3 length equals 13 residues. CDR3 loop: CASSQFTNEKLFF. CDR3 in DNA: TGTGCCAGCAGCCAGTTCACTAATGAAAAACTGTTTTTT.

This clone was picked up one time. V usage is TRBV5-1 and J usage is TRBJ1-4; 8 nucleotides match TRBD1. This CDR3 is built from 15 residues. V lost 5 bases to trimming and J lost 6 bases; unmatched junction nucleotides: 9. CDR1 and CDR2 (germline): SGHRS, YFSETQ. CDR3: CASSAGGAGDEKLFF. CDR3 sequence (DNA): TGCGCCAGCAGTGCAGGGGGCGCCGGTGATGAAAAACTGTTTTTT.

This clone occurred once. The J gene is TRBJ2-1, the V gene TRBV28; D may correspond to TRBD1 or TRBD2 (5 bases each). The CDR3 has 16 amino acids. The germline gives CDR1 MDHEN, CDR2 SYDVKM. Trimming shortened V by 6 bases and J by 1 base, and 16 bases separated the two germline ends. This CDR3 reads CASRGWDRRSYNEQFF. CDR3 in DNA: TGTGCCAGCAGGGGGTGGGACCGAAGATCCTACAATGAGCAGTTCTTC.

The chain employs TRBV29-1 and TRBJ2-3; possibly TRBD1 for D (6 bases). V lost 8 bases and J lost 1, with 19 bases in between. The CDR3 runs to 15 residues. The germline V gene has CDR1 SQVTM and CDR2 ANQGSEA. The CDR3 DNA sequence: TGCAGCACTACGTTTCAGGGACACCGCACAGATACGCAGTATTTT. Amino acid sequence: CSTTFQGHRTDTQYF.

The rearrangement joins TRBV10-2 to TRBJ1-5; D may be TRBD1 (5 bases). Deletions cut 9 bases from V and 4 bases from J, with 10 bases between. The CDR3 contains 12 residues. Germline V gene sequence: CDR1 WSHSY, CDR2 SAAADI. CDR3 coding DNA: TGCGCCAGTTCGACAGCAAATCAGCCCCAGCATTTT. It is translated as CASSTANQPQHF.